This T cell receptor beta chain stems from a study of identical twins. Study conclusions and caveats: Some out-of-frame alpha sequences were shared by twins, and these showed excess low generation probability. Twin pairs had excess sharing that was weaker in beta out-of-frame sequences. Abundant beta clonotypes from cord blood bore fewer insertions; memory repertoires lacked this pattern.

V shed 1 base and J 5 bases; nucleotides not matched to a gene: 7. Germline-derived CDR1 and CDR2 are MDHEN and SYDVKM. The CDR3 runs to 16 residues. In its sample, this clonotype was seen many times. Its antigen is still unknown. Unique molecular identifiers were present on the cDNA, which also gained a universal primer site by template switching. TCRdb redid the calling of the 5' RACE reads with MiXCR, one entry per CDR3 protein. The sample consists of some 600,000 distinct CDR3 sequences, about 7% of them appearing once. This sample also belongs to another study, concerning yellow fever vaccine responses in identical twins.

This TCR derives from a woman in her late teens or twenties in good health. The rearrangement joins TRBV28 to TRBJ2-2, with 7 nucleotides matching TRBD2. Material for sequencing was PBMCs. Here the CDR3 DNA reads TGTGCCAGCAGTTTATACCCGGGAGGTGTAACCGGGGAGCTGTTTTTT. It translates to CASSLYPGGVTGELFF.